The 10 T cell receptor beta chains below come from one sample, sequenced in a study of blood T cell repertoires in COVID-19. Assay used: immunoSEQ multiplex PCR; TCRdb lists only in-frame clones, some missing. The sample holds 100,000 to 150,000 clones; more than 80% are singletons and the top ten take 3.2%. The sequenced sample consisted of peripheral blood. The receptors shown here come from a woman at least 80 years old with COVID-19, enrolled during active disease.

The chain couples TRBV3-1 (or the pseudogene TRBV3-2) to TRBJ2-6; 7 nucleotides match TRBD1. With 1 base clipped from V and 1 base from J, the junction kept 1 base outside the gene matches. The CDR3 has 16 amino acids. Germline V CDR1 and CDR2: LGHDT, YNNKEL (reference sequence). The CDR3 is CASSQGQGSGANVLTF. Written as DNA, the CDR3 is TGTGCCAGCAGCCAAGGACAGGGATCTGGGGCCAACGTCCTGACTTTC.

This clone was seen only a few times. This chain connects TRBV9 to TRBJ1-3; possible D gene TRBD1, 5 bases. CDR1 and CDR2 (germline): SGDLS, YYNGEE. The CDR3 has 22 amino acids. V was cut by 2 bases and J by 3 bases, with 33 bases left in between. This CDR3 reads CASSVYSGEGSGTAVFGNTIYF. For the CDR3, the DNA is TGTGCCAGCAGCGTTTATTCGGGGGAAGGATCTGGGACGGCCGTATTTGGAAACACCATATATTTT.

V gene TRBV5-4 combines with J gene TRBJ1-1, with D possibly being TRBD1 (5 bases). The V and J ends lost 1 base and 1 base respectively, with 8 bases between them. Germline V lookup: CDR1 SGHNT, CDR2 YYREEE (reference sequence). There are 14 residues in the CDR3. CDR3 region: CASSLYGQNTEAFF. The CDR3 coding sequence is TGTGCCAGCAGCTTGTACGGACAGAACACTGAAGCTTTCTTT.

The chain employs TRBV10-3 and TRBJ2-7, with 9 positions matching TRBD1. Germline-derived CDR1 and CDR2 are ENHRY and SYGVKD. This CDR3 comprises 14 residues. V lost 5 bases, J lost 5 bases, and 7 bases stayed unmatched. The CDR3 nucleotides are TGTGCCATCAGTTTGACAGGGGGACGTGACGAGCAGTACTTC. Its protein is CAISLTGGRDEQYF.

This rearrangement joins TRBV7-2 to TRBJ2-5; no reliable D call. Looked up from germline, CDR1 is SGHTA and CDR2 is FQGNSA. The V and J ends lost 2 bases and 1 base respectively, with 8 bases between them. The CDR3 is 14 residues long. CDR3 in amino acids: CASSLFGLQETQYF. Written as DNA, the CDR3 is TGTGCCAGCAGCTTATTTGGGCTCCAAGAGACCCAGTACTTC.

The V and J genes are TRBV14 and TRBJ1-6, with 7 bases aligning to TRBD1. Germline-derived CDR1 and CDR2 are SGHDN and FVKESK. The ends lost 3 bases at V and 4 bases at J; junction bases unmatched: 0. The CDR3 extends over 14 amino acids. CDR3 amino acids: CASSQGQYNSPLHF. CDR3 nucleotides: TGTGCCAGCAGCCAGGGACAGTATAATTCACCCCTCCACTTT.

This sequence joins TRBV7-2 and TRBJ2-7; 13 bases are a match to TRBD2. The V gene end was trimmed by 5 bases and the J gene end by 6 bases; junction bases not matched to a gene: 10. The CDR3 is 16 residues long. Germline V gene sequence: CDR1 SGHTA, CDR2 FQGNSA. DNA for the CDR3: TGTGCCAGCAGCCCGACTAGCGGGGGGACCGGGGGCGAGCAGTACTTC. Its protein is CASSPTSGGTGGEQYF.

The chain combines TRBV9 with TRBJ1-6; perhaps TRBD1 as D (5 bases). Looked up from germline, CDR1 is SGDLS and CDR2 is YYNGEE. Trimming removed 6 bases from V and 7 bases from J, with 17 bases in between. The CDR3 covers 15 residues. Written as DNA, the CDR3 is TGTGCCAGCACCGTGGTGCGGGGGATCAATTCACCCCTCCACTTT. This gives the protein CASTVVRGINSPLHF.

The chain couples TRBV12-3 or TRBV12-4 to TRBJ2-7; D is perhaps TRBD1 (6 bases). The CDR3 is made up of 11 amino acids. V gave up 8 bases and J gave up 2 bases, with 7 bases separating them. CDR3 nucleotide sequence: TGTGCCAGCGGACAGACCTACGAGCAGTACTTC. It codes for CASGQTYEQYF.

This chain links TRBV5-1 with TRBJ2-2; 10 nucleotides match TRBD2. This CDR3 spans 18 amino acids. V trimming: 0 bases; J trimming: 1 base; junction bases outside the gene matches: 6. The germline gives CDR1 SGHRS, CDR2 YFSETQ. CDR3 nucleotide sequence: TGCGCCAGCAGCTTGGCCGCTAGCGGGAGAGTGAACACCGGGGAGCTGTTTTTT. Translation gives CASSLAASGRVNTGELFF.